A selection of T cell receptor beta chains follows, all from one sample in a study of shared clonotypes between healthy human individuals. TCRdb's copy holds only in-frame clones and misses some; the assay was immunoSEQ multiplex PCR. The table has hundreds of thousands of clones, 73% seen once; the top ten hold 1.5% to 2%. Sequencing was performed on memory CD4+ T cells sorted from blood. Receptors were obtained from a woman aged 25 to 39 in good health. Each CDR3 is given with its conserved first and last residue. The order of the fields is J gene, D gene, V gene, clone size, CDR3 DNA, CDR3 protein. D genes are given only for firm matches. Size is omitted from some rows. Given values are once, few, many or a class for expanded clones.

TRBJ2-7 | NA | TRBV27 | NA | TGTGCCAGCAGGGCAGGGCGGACGACCTACGAGCAGTACTTC | CASRAGRTTYEQYF
TRBJ2-1 | TRBD1 | TRBV7-7 | NA | TGTGCCAGCAGCCAAGTCCCGGGACAGGGGAATGAGCAGTTCTTC | CASSQVPGQGNEQFF
TRBJ1-1 | NA | TRBV10-2 | NA | TGCGCCAGCAGTGAGCAGGGTGGGTCTGGGGGCACTGAAGCTTTCTTT | CASSEQGGSGGTEAFF
TRBJ2-5 | NA | TRBV29-1 | NA | TGCAGCGTGAGGGGACACCTACAAGAGACCCAGTACTTC | CSVRGHLQETQYF
TRBJ1-5 | TRBD1 | TRBV7-2 | NA | TGTGCCAGCAGCCCCGAGACAGGGTTAGGTCAGCCCCAGCATTTT | CASSPETGLGQPQHF
TRBJ1-2 | NA | TRBV5-1 | NA | TGCGCCAGCAGCTCGGGGGACGTACCTTATGGCTACACCTTC | CASSSGDVPYGYTF
TRBJ1-4 | NA | TRBV28 | NA | TGTGCCAGCAGTGTGGGGGGAGGGAGTAATGAAAAACTGTTTTTT | CASSVGGGSNEKLFF
TRBJ1-5 | NA | TRBV6-5 | few | TGTGCCAGCAGCCCACAGGGCCCGGGCAATCAGCCCCAGCATTTT | CASSPQGPGNQPQHF
TRBJ1-5 | TRBD1 | TRBV27 | NA | TGTGCCAGCAGTTTTATACGCTCCTGGACAGGGGAAGGGCAGAGGGGTCAGCCCCAGCATTTT | CASSFIRSWTGEGQRGQPQHF
TRBJ2-2 | TRBD2 | TRBV7-9 | few | TGTGCCAGCAGCGGGGGACTAGCGGAGGTCACCGGGGAGCTGTTTTTT | CASSGGLAEVTGELFF
TRBJ2-7 | NA | TRBV19 | few | TGTGCCAGTAGCCGAAACACGGGTATTACGTACGAGCAGTACTTC | CASSRNTGITYEQYF
TRBJ2-7 | NA | TRBV5-4 | NA | TGTGCCAGCAGCTTGCCCGAAAGGAATCGGTTCGAGCAGTACTTC | CASSLPERNRFEQYF
TRBJ1-1 | NA | TRBV28 | NA | TGTGCCAGCAGAGACCGACTCGGGCAGATCGAAGCTTTCTTT | CASRDRLGQIEAFF
TRBJ2-7 | NA | TRBV27 | NA | TGTGCCACGCACTCTACACGGGGGACCAGGGGAGGCAACCAGCAGTACTTC | CATHSTRGTRGGNQQYF
TRBJ2-6 | NA | TRBV29-1 | once | TGCAGCGTTGGCCGCGGGGCCGGGGCCAACGTCCTGACTTTC | CSVGRGAGANVLTF
TRBJ2-3 | TRBD1 | TRBV27 | once | TGTGCCAGCAGTTTTTATCCAGGGGGTTCGGATACGCAGTATTTT | CASSFYPGGSDTQYF
TRBJ1-2 | NA | TRBV5-1 | few | TGCGCCAGCAGCTTTACTACAGAGAACTATGGCTACACCTTC | CASSFTTENYGYTF
TRBJ2-7 | NA | TRBV28 | few | TGTGCCAGCAGTTCCCCCGGGACCTCCTACGAGCAGTACTTC | CASSSPGTSYEQYF
TRBJ2-2 | TRBD2 | TRBV6-1 | NA | TGTGCCAGCAGTGAAATGGCGGGAGCCCTCCCCGGGGAGCTGTTTTTT | CASSEMAGALPGELFF
TRBJ1-1 | NA | TRBV27 | few | TGTGCCAGCAGGCAAATGGACAGTCCCACTGAAGCTTTCTTT | CASRQMDSPTEAFF
TRBJ2-1 | NA | TRBV5-1 | NA | TGCGCCAGCAGCTGGCCGGAGCAGTACAATGAGCAGTTCTTC | CASSWPEQYNEQFF
TRBJ2-7 | TRBD1 | TRBV7-9 | NA | TGTGCCAGCAGCTTAGGGGGGACAGCCCGCTCCTACGAGCAGTACTTC | CASSLGGTARSYEQYF
TRBJ1-4 | TRBD1 | TRBV7-9 | NA | TGTGCCAGCAGTTATCAGGGGGCACTAAATGAAAAACTGTTTTTT | CASSYQGALNEKLFF
TRBJ1-3 | NA | TRBV28 | NA | TGTGCCAGCAGTGGCAGGGTGCGGGGAAACACCATATATTTT | CASSGRVRGNTIYF
TRBJ2-3 | NA | TRBV7-7 | NA | TGTGCCAGCAGCCGGGACTTCACAGATACGCAGTATTTT | CASSRDFTDTQYF
TRBJ2-3 | NA | TRBV2 | NA | TGTGCCAGCAGTGTTTTGACAACTACAGATACGCAGTATTTT | CASSVLTTTDTQYF
TRBJ2-3 | TRBD2 | TRBV7-9 | NA | TGTGCCAGCCGACAAGCGGGAGGCACAGATACGCAGTATTTT | CASRQAGGTDTQYF
TRBJ1-6 | NA | TRBV15 | NA | TGTGCCACCAGCAGATCGACAGGTTCTTATTCACCCCTCCACTTT | CATSRSTGSYSPLHF
TRBJ2-7 | NA | TRBV6-1 | NA | TGTGCCAGCAGTGATGCCGGGAACGAGCAGTACTTC | CASSDAGNEQYF